The sequence of this TCR beta chain was determined in a study of CD8+CD57+ T cells in acquired aplastic anemia. Study-wide background: The DNA of sorted CD4+ and CD8+ cells averaged around 3.2 ug.

To note about this clonotype: One base away lies a much larger clone, so this may be a sequencing read error.

The germline CDR1 and CDR2 sequences are DFQATT and SNEGSKA (reference sequence). The CDR3 is 13 residues long. V gave up 5 bases and J gave up 7 bases, with 17 bases separating them. The use of genomic DNA as template underpinned the TCR beta VDJ and CDR3 profiling. TCRdb reanalysed the reads using MiXCR and keeps one entry per CDR3 protein. The repertoire holds about 270,000 distinct CDR3 sequences, with around 60% as singletons. The sample was sorted CD4+, CD8+, or CD8+CD57+ T cells (not recorded which) from PBMCs. The receptor was derived from a human donor with severe aplastic anemia or a healthy control (not recorded which). This sequence joins TRBV20-1 and TRBJ1-2; possible D gene TRBD1, 5 bases. The DNA of the CDR3 is TGCAGTGCTGGCCCCGGGGGGGTTCGTGGCTACACCTTC. Its protein product is CSAGPGGVRGYTF.